The 8 T cell receptor beta chains below were found in one sample sequenced in a study of regulatory T cells in long-lasting Graves disease (dated by TCRdb to the early 2020s). Read against the paper, the sample's time point label means: newly diagnosed GD, antithyroid drugs for less than 3 months. RNA was extracted from PBMCs in TRIzol for both TCR sequencing and RNA sequencing. The library was prepared using multiplex PCR. Sequencing used an Illumina HiSeq 4000. CDR3 regions were amplified by Arm-PCR with iRepertoire HTBI primers to construct TCR beta libraries. In-frame beta chains were kept once TCRdb had trimmed the public reads at Q25 with fastp and called clones with MiXCR. Each entry merges the rows of one CDR3 protein and shows their most common DNA and genes. The sample data list about 430,000 distinct CDR3 sequences, and about 15% of these were observed just once. Over 7% of the sample is held by the ten biggest clonotypes.

Separately, the same data were catalogued under a study of T cells in Graves' hyperthyroidism and ophthalmopathy.

The input for sequencing was peripheral blood mononuclear cells (PBMCs), taken at new diagnosis, from a patient treated with antithyroid drugs. These receptors originate from a woman between 35 and 50 years old with Graves disease. Donor details come from another sample of the same person, matched by shared clones.

The J gene is TRBJ2-5, the V gene TRBV6-1; 7 nucleotides agree with TRBD2. CDR1 and CDR2 (germline): MNHNS, SASEGT. CDR3 length equals 14 residues. The V gene end was trimmed by 6 bases and the J gene end by 0 bases; junction bases not matched to a gene: 4. CDR3 in amino acids: CASRQLANQETQYF. The CDR3 DNA reads TGTGCCAGCAGGCAACTAGCGAACCAAGAGACCCAGTACTTC.

Details on this clonotype: No conserved phenylalanine or tryptophan is present at the end of the CDR3, so a read error is the likely explanation. The chain combines TRBV27 with TRBJ2-1, with a tentative D call TRBD2 (6 bases). Germline lookup yields CDR1 MNHEY and CDR2 SMNVEV (reference sequence). This CDR3 has 13 residues. Trimming took off 3 bases at V and 4 bases at J, with 7 bases between the two ends. As DNA, the CDR3 is TGTGCCAGCAGTTTCGGACTATACAATGAGCAGTTCTCC. Its protein is CASSFGLYNEQFS.

The chain combines TRBV7-9 with TRBJ2-2; 8 bases are shared with TRBD2. V was pared by 6 bases and J by 7 bases, with 7 bases of the junction left unmatched. The CDR3 covers 14 residues. Germline V gene lookup returns CDR1 SEHNR and CDR2 FQNEAQ (reference sequence). CDR3 residues: CASSLSGGVGELFF. DNA of the CDR3: TGTGCCAGCAGTTTATCCGGGGGGGTCGGGGAGCTGTTTTTT.

The sample holds many counts of this clonotype. The chain employs TRBV19 and TRBJ2-1; D is uncertain. V lost 5 bases to trimming and J lost 6 bases, with 8 bases between them. CDR1 and CDR2 (germline): LNHDA, SQIVND (reference sequence). The CDR3 spans 12 residues. The CDR3 spells CASSSVLNEQFF. In nucleotides, the CDR3 is TGTGCCAGTAGTTCGGTCCTCAATGAGCAGTTCTTC.

This clonotype was found many times. The rearrangement uses TRBV12-3 or TRBV12-4 and TRBJ2-3; no reliable D call. CDR3 length: 15 residues. V lost 6 bases to trimming and J lost 4 bases, with 17 bases between them. The CDR3 protein is CASSTLGHSADTQYF. In DNA form, the CDR3 reads TGTGCCAGCAGCACCCTAGGGCACAGTGCAGATACGCAGTATTTT.

This clonotype appeared a few times. The V gene is TRBV5-4, the J gene TRBJ2-2, with D perhaps assigned TRBD1 or TRBD2 (5 bases each). Germline V gene data show CDR1 as SGHNT and CDR2 as YYREEE (reference sequence). The CDR3 runs to 15 residues. The ends were cut back, 5 bases at V and 4 bases at J, with 15 bases in the middle. CDR3 in amino acids: CASRLSGAFTGELFF. The DNA for the CDR3 is TGTGCCAGCAGACTCTCCGGGGCCTTCACCGGGGAGCTGTTTTTT.

The chain combines TRBV9 with TRBJ2-1, with D tentatively TRBD2 (6 bases). CDR1 and CDR2 from the germline V gene are SGDLS and YYNGEE. V was cut by 0 bases and J by 3 bases, with 10 bases left in between. The CDR3 covers 15 residues. The CDR3 protein is CASSVDGSGYNEQFF. CDR3 DNA: TGTGCCAGCAGCGTAGACGGGAGCGGCTACAATGAGCAGTTCTTC.

This clonotype was seen many times. The V gene is TRBV2, the J gene TRBJ1-6; D remains ambiguous. Per the germline V gene, CDR1 is SNHLY and CDR2 is FYNNEI. This CDR3 is built from 15 residues. V was pared by 5 bases and J by 8 bases, with 16 bases between. The CDR3 DNA sequence: TGTGCCAGCAGTCTCTCGAGTCCAACCGATTCACCCCTCCACTTT. Translating gives CASSLSSPTDSPLHF.